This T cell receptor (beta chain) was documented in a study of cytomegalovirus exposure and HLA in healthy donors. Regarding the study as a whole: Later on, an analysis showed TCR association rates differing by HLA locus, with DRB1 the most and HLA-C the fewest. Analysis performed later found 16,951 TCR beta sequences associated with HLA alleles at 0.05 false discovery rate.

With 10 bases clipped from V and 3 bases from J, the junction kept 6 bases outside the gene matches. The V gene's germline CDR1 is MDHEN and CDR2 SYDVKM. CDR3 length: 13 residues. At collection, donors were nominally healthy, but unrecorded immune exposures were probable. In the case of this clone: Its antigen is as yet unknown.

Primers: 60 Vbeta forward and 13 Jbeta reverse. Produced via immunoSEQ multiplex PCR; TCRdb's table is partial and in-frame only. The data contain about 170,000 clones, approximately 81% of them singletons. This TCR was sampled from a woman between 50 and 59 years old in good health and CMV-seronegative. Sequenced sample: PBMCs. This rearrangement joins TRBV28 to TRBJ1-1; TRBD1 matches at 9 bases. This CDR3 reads CATLTGGHTEAFF. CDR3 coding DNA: TGTGCCACCTTAACAGGGGGCCACACTGAAGCTTTCTTT.